This T cell receptor (beta chain) derives from a study of brain T cells in children with intractable seizures. Study results and limitations: Only CDR3 sequence similarity suggested viral specificity, without known HCMV serostatus. Clones missing pre-surgery may reflect undersampling of that blood sample.

Clones were sequenced by immunoSEQ multiplex PCR, and TCRdb holds only the in-frame ones, with some missing. This sample has about 340,000 clones, with 93% found just once. About this clone: Its matching antigen is unknown.

Stated time point: blood from clinic visit 5 months post-surgery; TSC patient then seizure free. Surgery cases with the highest brain T cell transcript signatures were chosen for sequencing. Patients received at least one anti-epileptic drug before surgery. The receptor's source is a boy under three years old with tuberous sclerosis and intractable seizures. This sample comprised peripheral blood, obtained 4 to 6 months after surgery.

CDR3 sequence reads: CASSFSGRDHNEQFF. Here the CDR3 DNA reads TGTGCCAGCAGCTTTAGCGGGAGGGACCACAATGAGCAGTTCTTC. This sequence joins TRBV7-9 and TRBJ2-1, with 11 bases lining up with TRBD2. The CDR3 extends over 15 amino acids. Per the germline V gene, CDR1 is SEHNR and CDR2 is FQNEAQ (reference sequence). V dropped 3 bases and J dropped 5; count of bases not matched to a gene: 3.